Presented here are 15 T cell receptor beta chains from one specimen sequenced in a study of blood T cell repertoires in COVID-19. Method: immunoSEQ multiplex PCR; TCRdb's copy keeps in-frame clones and lacks some. The sample carries 60,000 or so clones, around 90% recorded once. The source material was peripheral blood. The receptor set was obtained from a man aged 55 to 70 with active COVID-19.

This chain links TRBV10-3 with TRBJ2-3, with D maybe TRBD1 (5 bases). This CDR3 is built from 14 residues. The germline V gene has CDR1 ENHRY and CDR2 SYGVKD. The CDR3 coding sequence is TGTGCGGTGCAGGGCTCCTATAGCACAGATACGCAGTATTTT. Translated, it gives CAVQGSYSTDTQYF.

V usage is TRBV27 and J usage is TRBJ1-1; 7 positions agree with TRBD1. This CDR3 region has 15 residues. CDR1 is MNHEY and CDR2 is SMNVEV in the germline V gene (reference sequence). J lost 5 bases, V lost 6 bases, and 12 bases had no gene match. CDR3 DNA: TGTGCCAGCAGAAGACAGGGAGTGGAGGGAACTGAAGCTTTCTTT. This sequence encodes CASRRQGVEGTEAFF.

In this sample, this clone turned up a few times. This chain joins TRBV5-3 and TRBJ2-7, with D perhaps matching TRBD2 (5 bases). TRBV5-3 has ORF status, its function being uncertain. Trimming stripped 10 bases from V and 5 bases from J, with 16 bases between. The CDR3 consists of 12 residues. The CDR3 coding sequence is TGTGCCCCCGAGGGCCGTAGCCACGAGCAGTACTTC. Translation gives CAPEGRSHEQYF.

The chain links TRBV6-5 to TRBJ1-5; a possible D gene is TRBD1 (5 bases). V lost 7 bases and J 0 bases, leaving 10 bases between the germline ends. Germline V gives CDR1 MNHEY, CDR2 SVGAGI. The CDR3 covers 14 residues. CDR3 region: CASILDSSNQPQHF. DNA of the CDR3: TGTGCCAGCATTTTAGACAGTAGCAATCAGCCCCAGCATTTT.

This rearrangement joins TRBV20-1 to TRBJ2-3; D not resolved. The CDR3 extends over 13 amino acids. V gave up 3 bases and J gave up 1 base, with 8 bases separating them. Germline lookup yields CDR1 DFQATT and CDR2 SNEGSKA (reference sequence). As DNA, the CDR3 is TGCAGTGCTAGTCTTACGGGCACAGATACGCAGTATTTT. It encodes CSASLTGTDTQYF.

V and J are TRBV28 and TRBJ2-7; 8 nucleotides align to TRBD2. Germline V gene data show CDR1 as MDHEN and CDR2 as SYDVKM. The CDR3 contains 12 residues. V lost 9 bases and J lost 5; bases outside the gene matches: 6. The CDR3 protein is CASLSGGNEQYF. For the CDR3, the DNA is TGTGCCAGTCTCAGCGGGGGCAACGAGCAGTACTTC.

In DNA form, the CDR3 reads TGCGCCAGCAGCTTAGTGGACACCAACCCTGAGGACTATGGCTACACCTTC. Its translation is CASSLVDTNPEDYGYTF. The rearrangement uses TRBV5-1 and TRBJ1-2; D possibly corresponds to TRBD1 (5 bases). CDR3 length: 17 residues. The germline V gene has CDR1 SGHRS and CDR2 YFSETQ. The V end lost 2 bases, the J end lost 3 bases, and 20 bases lay between the germline ends.

On this clone: Germline is not matched at one junction end, which may reflect a read error. DNA of the CDR3: TGTGCTAGCAGCTTAACTAGTAACGGTTTTAGCTCCTACAATGAGCAGTTCTTC. It codes for CASSLTSNGFSSYNEQFF. The chain employs TRBV7-7 and TRBJ2-1; D perhaps matches TRBD2 (5 bases). The CDR3 is made up of 18 amino acids. The germline V gene has CDR1 SSHAT and CDR2 FNYEAQ (reference sequence).

The chain employs TRBV10-1 and TRBJ2-3; no clear D. Germline V gene lookup returns CDR1 WNHNN and CDR2 SYGVQD (reference sequence). This CDR3 is built from 13 residues. Between the trimmed V and J ends, which lost 6 bases and 0 bases, there was a span of 7 bases. The CDR3 DNA is TGCGCCAGCAGCACAGCTAGCACAGATACGCAGTATTTT. Amino acids: CASSTASTDTQYF.

V is TRBV6-2 or TRBV6-3 and J is TRBJ2-6; the match to TRBD1 covers 8 bases. Trimming took 5 bases from V and 4 from J; bases not matched to a gene: 7. CDR3 length: 16 amino acids. Germline CDR1 and CDR2: MNHEY and SVGEGT. CDR3 nucleotide sequence: TGTGCCAGCAGTGGTTCAGGGGGCGGAGGGGCCAACGTCCTGACTTTC. Translating it yields CASSGSGGGGANVLTF.

V and J are TRBV25-1 and TRBJ2-3; 9 bases agree with TRBD2. The CDR3 runs 17 residues. Germline V CDR1 and CDR2: MGHDK, SYGVNS. Unmatched junction bases numbered 12, after V lost 4 bases and J lost 4 bases. CDR3 in DNA: TGTGCCAGCAGTGTGAAACGGGCTAGCGGGAACGCAGATACGCAGTATTTT. Translating it yields CASSVKRASGNADTQYF.

The V call is TRBV4-2, the J call TRBJ2-1; TRBD1 might be the D (7 bases). Germline-derived CDR1 and CDR2 are LGHNA and YNFKEQ. This CDR3 has 13 amino acids. V lost 0 bases to trimming and J lost 12 bases, with 12 bases between them. Here the CDR3 reads CASSQEGRGVQFF. The DNA for the CDR3 is TGTGCCAGCAGCCAAGAAGGCAGGGGGGTGCAGTTCTTC.

The chain joins TRBV30 to TRBJ2-2, with TRBD1 matching over 9 bases. Trimming removed 3 bases from V and 0 bases from J; junction bases left unmatched: 2. Germline V gene data show CDR1 as GTSNPN and CDR2 as SVGIG (reference sequence). This CDR3 is 15 amino acids long. This CDR3 reads CAWSRQGANTGELFF. The CDR3 DNA reads as TGTGCCTGGAGCCGACAGGGGGCGAACACCGGGGAGCTGTTTTTT.

The CDR3 coding sequence is TGTGCCAGCAAACGGGGTATCGACTACGAGCAGTACTTC. Protein product: CASKRGIDYEQYF. The chain carries TRBV6-5 and TRBJ2-7, with D perhaps matching TRBD2 (5 bases). Germline-derived CDR1 and CDR2 are MNHEY and SVGAGI. The CDR3 is 13 amino acids. V lost 7 bases to trimming and J lost 3 bases, with 13 bases between them.

The V gene is TRBV5-1, the J gene TRBJ1-4; tentative D call: TRBD1 (5 bases). The CDR3 has 14 residues. Germline values: CDR1 SGHRS, CDR2 YFSETQ. V lost 4 bases to trimming and J lost 4 bases, with 11 bases between them. The chain's CDR3 is CASSLSGVNEKLFF. In nucleotides, the CDR3 is TGCGCCAGCAGCCTCTCGGGGGTTAATGAAAAACTGTTTTTT.